This T cell receptor (beta chain) derives from a study of spatial heterogeneity in lung cancer. Every TCR cDNA molecule bore a unique molecular identifier. TCRdb fed the 5' RACE reads into MiXCR, producing one record per CDR3 protein. The sample consists of just under 45,000 distinct CDR3 sequences, 22% of them appearing once. Germline loops: CDR1 LGHDT, CDR2 YNNKEL (reference sequence). The V gene lost 0 bases and the J gene lost 2 bases, with 2 bases spanning the gap. This CDR3 region has 13 residues. The time point was: blood at routine non-recurrence follow-up after resection. This clonotype was observed a handful of times.

The receptor comes from a female donor with early-stage non-small cell lung cancer. The chain employs TRBV3-1 and TRBJ1-3, with no clear D. Sequencing used PBMCs, obtained at follow-up. CDR3 residues: CASSQDPGNTIYF. The CDR3 DNA is TGTGCCAGCAGCCAAGATCCTGGAAACACCATATATTTT.